These T cell receptor beta chains were read from a single sample in a study of blood T cell repertoires in COVID-19. The repertoire was sequenced with immunoSEQ multiplex PCR; TCRdb's copy has only in-frame clones and lacks some. The sample lists about 280,000 clones, around 93% occurring once. Specimen: PBMCs or T cells enriched from blood (not recorded which). Receptors were obtained from a man between 40 and 49 years old who had been exposed to COVID-19. Each CDR3 is given with its conserved first and last residue. D genes are given only for firm matches. Clone size, where shown, is once, few, many, or a class for clones that have expanded.

clone_size	v_call	j_call	d_call	cdr3_aa	cdr3_nt
-	TRBV7-2	TRBJ2-2	-	CASSYYGGAGTAELFF	TGTGCCAGCAGTTATTACGGGGGAGCCGGGACGGCGGAGCTGTTTTTT
once	TRBV4-3	TRBJ2-1	TRBD2	CASSQGLAVYNEQFF	TGCGCCAGCAGCCAGGGACTAGCGGTCTACAATGAGCAGTTCTTC
-	TRBV11-3	TRBJ2-7	-	CASSLGLRGGEQYF	TGTGCCAGCAGCTTAGGGCTCAGGGGTGGCGAGCAGTACTTC
-	TRBV28	TRBJ2-7	TRBD1	CASETGDSYEQYF	TGTGCCAGCGAAACAGGGGATAGCTACGAGCAGTACTTC
-	TRBV5-6	TRBJ2-3	TRBD2	CASSLVSGTGTDTQYF	TGTGCCAGCAGCTTGGTTAGCGGGACGGGCACAGATACGCAGTATTTT
-	TRBV5-6	TRBJ2-7	-	CASSPLQGYEQYF	TGTGCCAGCAGCCCCCTACAGGGTTACGAGCAGTACTTC
-	TRBV5-1	TRBJ2-1	TRBD1	CASRPQGDEQFF	TGCGCCAGCAGACCACAGGGGGATGAGCAGTTCTTC
-	TRBV9	TRBJ1-3	-	CASSVDKGTGNTIYF	TGTGCCAGCAGCGTAGATAAGGGGACAGGAAACACCATATATTTT
-	TRBV7-9	TRBJ1-2	TRBD1	CASSLLTGSGYGYTF	TGTGCCAGCAGCTTACTGACAGGGTCCGGCTATGGCTACACCTTC
-	TRBV29-1	TRBJ1-2	-	CSVGVAVSYGYTF	TGCAGCGTTGGAGTCGCGGTTAGCTATGGCTACACCTTC
-	TRBV25-1	TRBJ2-2	-	CASSDGNGELFF	TGTGCCAGCAGTGACGGTAACGGGGAGCTGTTTTTT
-	TRBV5-1	TRBJ2-1	TRBD2	CASRYGLAERGEQFF	TGCGCCAGCAGGTACGGACTAGCGGAAAGGGGTGAGCAGTTCTTC
-	TRBV5-4	TRBJ2-3	TRBD2	CASSSQRERVDTQYF	TGTGCCAGCAGCTCACAGCGGGAGAGGGTAGATACGCAGTATTTT
-	TRBV10-2	TRBJ2-2	TRBD2	CASSPVVAGGSTGELFF	TGCGCCAGCAGTCCCGTGGTAGCGGGAGGGTCCACCGGGGAGCTGTTTTTT
-	TRBV6-5	TRBJ2-7	TRBD2	CASSYWLAGVYEQYF	TGTGCCAGCAGTTACTGGTTAGCGGGAGTCTACGAGCAGTACTTC
-	TRBV30	TRBJ2-5	TRBD2	CAYRLAGTRETQYF	TGTGCCTACCGACTAGCGGGAACGCGAGAGACCCAGTACTTC
-	TRBV19	TRBJ1-5	TRBD1	CASSIPTGKVEPQHF	TGTGCCAGTAGTATCCCGACAGGGAAAGTAGAGCCCCAGCATTTT
-	TRBV2	TRBJ1-1	TRBD1	CASTQGENTEAFF	TGTGCCAGCACCCAGGGGGAGAACACTGAAGCTTTCTTT
-	TRBV19	TRBJ1-5	-	CASSMWGGEPQHF	TGTGCCAGTAGTATGTGGGGAGGGGAGCCCCAGCATTTT
-	TRBV2	TRBJ1-1	-	CASSEDDSEAFF	TGTGCCAGCAGTGAAGACGACAGTGAAGCTTTCTTT
-	TRBV19	TRBJ2-2	TRBD2	CASSQGGRAIGELFF	TGTGCCAGTAGTCAGGGCGGGAGGGCCATCGGGGAGCTGTTTTTT
-	TRBV28	TRBJ1-2	-	CASTNQHFEHRVYGYTF	TGTGCCAGCACCAACCAACACTTTGAGCACAGGGTTTATGGCTACACCTTC
-	TRBV3-1/TRBV3-2	TRBJ1-1	-	CASSQDSNLNTEAFF	TGTGCCAGCAGCCAGGACTCCAATCTGAACACTGAAGCTTTCTTT
-	TRBV2	TRBJ1-2	-	CAGASLAGRSGGYTF	TGTGCCGGGGCCTCTCTTGCAGGAAGATCTGGTGGCTACACCTTC
-	TRBV28	TRBJ2-3	TRBD1	CASSTQGFSSTDTQYF	TGTGCCAGCAGTACACAGGGGTTTTCTAGCACAGATACGCAGTATTTT
few	TRBV2	TRBJ1-5	-	CASSEEPRGQHF	TGTGCCAGCAGTGAAGAGCCCAGGGGCCAGCATTTT
-	TRBV19	TRBJ1-2	TRBD1	CASRGTAYGYTF	TGTGCCAGTAGAGGGACAGCCTATGGCTACACCTTC
-	TRBV28	TRBJ1-2	-	CASSQDSLSLDGYTF	TGTGCCAGCAGCCAAGACAGCCTCTCTCTGGATGGCTACACCTTC
-	TRBV19	TRBJ2-3	TRBD2	CASSIRYTGTSGRSRDTQYF	TGTGCCAGTAGTATCCGATATACCGGGACTAGCGGGAGGAGTCGAGATACGCAGTATTTT
-	TRBV18	TRBJ1-6	TRBD1	CASSPGQNNSPLHF	TGTGCCAGCTCGCCGGGACAGAATAATTCACCCCTCCACTTT
-	TRBV2	TRBJ2-7	TRBD2	CASSEYSGKPYEQYF	TGTGCCAGCAGTGAATATAGCGGGAAACCCTACGAGCAGTACTTC
-	TRBV18	TRBJ1-6	-	CASSPPQRARNSPLHF	TGTGCCAGCTCACCACCGCAGCGAGCCAGAAATTCACCCCTCCACTTT
-	TRBV3-1/TRBV3-2	TRBJ2-2	-	CASSQEFQGYTGELFF	TGTGCCAGCAGCCAAGAGTTCCAGGGATATACCGGGGAGCTGTTTTTT
-	TRBV5-1	TRBJ1-3	TRBD1	CASSPQGQGAFSGNTIYF	TGCGCCAGCAGCCCACAGGGACAGGGGGCTTTCTCTGGAAACACCATATATTTT